One and the same sample provided the 18 T cell receptor beta chains below, sequenced in a study of blood T cell repertoires in COVID-19. The protocol was immunoSEQ multiplex PCR, while the TCRdb copy is restricted to in-frame clones and leaves out a portion. The sample shows 70,000 or so clones, about 89% of them seen only once. The specimen was peripheral blood. All receptors come from a woman aged 60-70 years with acute or convalescent COVID-19.

This chain connects TRBV5-4 to TRBJ2-7, with D maybe TRBD1 (5 bases). V was pared by 1 base and J by 1 base, with 12 bases between. Germline CDR1 is SGHNT and CDR2 is YYREEE (reference sequence). The CDR3 spans 15 residues. CDR3 residues: CASSLRARGSYEQYF. The CDR3 nucleotides read TGTGCCAGCAGCTTGCGCGCTAGGGGTTCCTACGAGCAGTACTTC.

The chain links TRBV6-1 to TRBJ1-6, with unresolved D. Germline CDR1 MNHNS, CDR2 SASEGT. Trimming shortened V by 0 bases and J by 7 bases, and 4 bases separated the two germline ends. The CDR3 is 13 residues long. The CDR3: CASSEAQNSPLHF. DNA of the CDR3: TGTGCCAGCAGTGAAGCGCAGAATTCACCCCTCCACTTT.

This rearrangement joins TRBV6-5 to TRBJ2-7; tentative D call: TRBD1 (6 bases). The CDR3 contains 14 residues. Germline lookup yields CDR1 MNHEY and CDR2 SVGAGI. V lost 2 bases, J lost 4 bases, and 12 bases lay in between. This CDR3 is CASSYQRTAYEQYF. CDR3 DNA sequence: TGTGCCAGCAGTTACCAGCGGACAGCTTACGAGCAGTACTTC.

The chain combines TRBV5-1 with TRBJ1-1; tentatively, D is TRBD1 (6 bases). CDR3 size: 16 residues. Trimming shortened V by 1 base and J by 0 bases, and 13 bases separated the two germline ends. Germline lookup yields CDR1 SGHRS and CDR2 YFSETQ. This CDR3 is CASSLSRGAMNTEAFF. The CDR3 region has the DNA TGCGCCAGCAGCTTGTCCCGGGGGGCCATGAACACTGAAGCTTTCTTT.

This rearrangement joins TRBV6-5 to TRBJ2-2; 7 bases match TRBD1. J lost 7 bases, V lost 0 bases, and 2 bases had no gene match. CDR3 length equals 14 residues. Germline-derived CDR1 and CDR2 are MNHEY and SVGAGI. This chain's CDR3 is CASSYSGQIGELFF. The CDR3 DNA reads TGTGCCAGCAGTTACTCGGGACAGATCGGGGAGCTGTTTTTT.

The chain uses TRBV7-9 and TRBJ1-4; no definite D call. V was cut by 5 bases and J by 4 bases, with 14 bases left in between. CDR1 is SEHNR, CDR2 FQNEAQ, per germline (reference sequence). This CDR3 region has 15 residues. The CDR3 bases are TGTGCCAGCAGCGAAGCGGCCAGGAATAATGAAAAACTGTTTTTT. Protein sequence: CASSEAARNNEKLFF.

The rearrangement uses TRBV19 and TRBJ1-5, with D possibly TRBD1 on 6 matching bases. Germline CDR1 reads LNHDA; CDR2 reads SQIVND (reference sequence). V lost 5 bases and J 6 bases, leaving 14 bases between the germline ends. The CDR3 contains 14 residues. In nucleotides, the CDR3 is TGTGCCAGTAGTGTCTCCCAGGGGTTTCAGCCCCAGCATTTT. Translation: CASSVSQGFQPQHF.

The chain links TRBV4-1 to TRBJ2-7; TRBD1 agrees at 7 bases. The CDR3 length is 14 residues. In germline, CDR1 is MGHRA, CDR2 YSYEKL. The J segment lost 4 bases and the V segment lost 1 base, leaving 4 bases of the junction unmatched. The CDR3 DNA follows: TGCGCCAGCAGCCAAGGACAGGGTTCGTACGAGCAGTACTTC. Protein product: CASSQGQGSYEQYF.

J is TRBJ1-2 and V is TRBV25-1; D not resolved. Trimming pared 1 base from V and 6 bases from J, leaving 9 bases between. Germline V gene lookup returns CDR1 MGHDK and CDR2 SYGVNS. This CDR3 is built from 13 residues. The CDR3, as DNA: TGTGCCAGCAGTGAATTGGCCCGTAATGGCTACACCTTC. Encoded protein: CASSELARNGYTF.

The chain joins TRBV19 to TRBJ1-5; no clear D. The CDR3 length is 15 residues. Trimming took 2 bases from V and 0 from J, leaving 8 bases between them. The germline CDR1 and CDR2 sequences are LNHDA and SQIVND (reference sequence). CDR3 protein: CASSIWSDSNQPQHF. The CDR3 region has the DNA TGTGCCAGTAGTATATGGTCAGATAGCAATCAGCCCCAGCATTTT.

The chain couples TRBV6-4 to TRBJ2-3; 10 positions match TRBD1. V was pared by 7 bases and J by 2 bases, with 6 bases of the junction left unmatched. The germline V gene encodes CDR1 MRHNA and CDR2 SNTAGT. The CDR3 length is 15 residues. Here the CDR3 DNA reads TGTGCCAGCAATCCCGGGACAGGGGACACAGATACGCAGTATTTT. It translates to CASNPGTGDTDTQYF.

V is TRBV19 and J is TRBJ2-3; possible D gene TRBD1, 6 bases. The germline gives CDR1 LNHDA, CDR2 SQIVND (reference sequence). The CDR3 totals 12 residues. Trimming stripped 8 bases from V and 8 bases from J, with 14 bases between. The CDR3 DNA reads as TGTGCCAGTTCCCCAGGGGAAGGTACGCAGTATTTT. This gives the protein CASSPGEGTQYF.

The chain couples TRBV23-1 to TRBJ2-1; 10 nucleotides match TRBD1. TRBV23-1 is reported as an ORF; its role is uncertain. The V segment lost 8 bases and the J segment 7 bases; nucleotides outside the gene matches: 17. This CDR3 is built from 17 residues. The CDR3 nucleotides read TGCGCCAGCCAAACCTTCTCCCCGGGACAGGGGATGAATGAGCAGTTCTTC. Translated: CASQTFSPGQGMNEQFF.

This rearrangement joins TRBV28 to TRBJ1-2, with TRBD1 matching 8 bases. The germline V gene encodes CDR1 MDHEN and CDR2 SYDVKM. V lost 4 bases to trimming and J lost 4 bases; unmatched junction nucleotides: 11. This CDR3 comprises 16 residues. For the CDR3, the DNA is TGTGCCAGCAGTTCCCGGACAGGGCGGATACCCTATGGCTACACCTTC. Amino acid sequence: CASSSRTGRIPYGYTF.

The chain is built from TRBV3-1 (or the pseudogene TRBV3-2) and TRBJ1-2; D may be TRBD1 (5 bases). The CDR3 consists of 15 residues. Trimming stripped 0 bases from V and 5 bases from J, with 13 bases between. The germline gives CDR1 LGHDT, CDR2 YNNKEL (reference sequence). The CDR3 nucleotides read TGTGCCAGCAGCCAAGATTCCAGGGCGGGGTATGGCTACACCTTC. As protein: CASSQDSRAGYGYTF.

The V call is TRBV9, the J call TRBJ2-5; D is possibly TRBD2 (6 bases). The CDR3 runs to 15 residues. Trimming stripped 0 bases from V and 0 bases from J, with 9 bases between. CDR1 and CDR2 (germline): SGDLS, YYNGEE. DNA for the CDR3: TGTGCCAGCAGCGTAGCAGGGACTCACCAAGAGACCCAGTACTTC. As protein: CASSVAGTHQETQYF.

This chain joins TRBV29-1 and TRBJ2-3; 9 positions agree with TRBD1. Germline assignment: CDR1 SQVTM and CDR2 ANQGSEA. This CDR3 region has 16 residues. Trimming at V came to 5 bases and at J to 4 bases, leaving 13 bases not matched to a gene. The CDR3 DNA sequence: TGCAGCGTTTCTCCTCGGACAGGGGTGAGGCCAGATACGCAGTATTTT. It yields the protein CSVSPRTGVRPDTQYF.

The J gene is TRBJ1-4, the V gene TRBV11-2, with 9 bases aligning to TRBD1. V lost 5 bases to trimming and J lost 10 bases; unmatched junction nucleotides: 11. Germline-derived CDR1 and CDR2 are SGHAT and FQNNGV. The CDR3 totals 15 residues. This CDR3 reads CASSPRQGEGGKLFF. DNA of the CDR3: TGTGCCAGCAGCCCGAGACAGGGGGAGGGCGGAAAACTGTTTTTT.